A selection of T cell receptor beta chains follows, all from one sample in a study of blood T cell repertoires in COVID-19. Only in-frame clones appear in the TCRdb table, and some are missing; sequencing was by immunoSEQ multiplex PCR. Among approximately 170,000 clones listed, around 80% were seen once. The specimen was peripheral blood. Receptors originate from a woman aged 70-85 years with COVID-19, enrolled during active disease. The conserved cysteine and the conserved F or W are not part of the CDR3 here.

v_gene	j_gene	CDR3aa
TRBV9	TRBJ2-1	ASSVGVAGSSKYNEQF
TRBV30	TRBJ1-1	AWSGEGRGTEAF
TRBV15	TRBJ2-1	ATNTGGNEQF
TRBV3-1/TRBV3-2	TRBJ2-3	ASSLDRSTDTQY
TRBV29-1	TRBJ1-5	SVEVRGQGAQH
TRBV28	TRBJ2-5	ASSLGTGSLETQY
TRBV28	TRBJ2-7	ASSLNPDRGRFLLLRGQY
TRBV5-1	TRBJ2-2	ASSLVAWELF
TRBV6-4	TRBJ1-2	ASSPGNYGYT
TRBV29-1	TRBJ1-3	SVAGGFGNTIY
TRBV30	TRBJ1-5	AWGDREYQPQH
TRBV9	TRBJ1-2	ASSPVMRALYGYT
TRBV30	TRBJ2-7	ACNHGTYEQY
TRBV7-9	TRBJ1-1	ASSSQGHGEAF
TRBV27	TRBJ1-1	ASNDRAGKTEAF
TRBV7-2	TRBJ2-1	ASSLLAGVSNEQF
TRBV5-4	TRBJ2-5	ASSWVREETQY
TRBV6-5	TRBJ2-1	ASEGLAGYNEQF
TRBV7-2	TRBJ1-1	ASSPRQGNTEAF
TRBV28	TRBJ2-6	ASRGAQGAKGANVLT
TRBV5-6	TRBJ1-1	ASSLDPVEAF
TRBV6-5	TRBJ2-7	ASYGGSGYEQY
TRBV4-2	TRBJ2-1	ASSQVRNNEQF
TRBV5-1	TRBJ2-2	ASSLGDRGTGELF
TRBV7-9	TRBJ2-7	ASSPGTSGSDEQY
TRBV24-1	TRBJ1-1	ATSDFAENTEAF
TRBV30	TRBJ1-5	AWSGGDRGYQPQH
TRBV5-6	TRBJ1-2	ASSLAAGIGYGYT
TRBV18	TRBJ2-1	ASSPLRGSLRNEQF
TRBV5-1	TRBJ2-1	ASSPTGAGGRYEQF
TRBV7-2	TRBJ2-1	ASSSRHNEQF
TRBV4-2	TRBJ1-3	ASSQNAKLGNTIY
TRBV10-1	TRBJ2-7	ASSYAGGRNYEQY
TRBV30	TRBJ1-1	AWSVKGLTGRNTEAF
TRBV6-5	TRBJ1-6	ASSYQGSDSPLH
TRBV2	TRBJ1-5	ASSGDTQAQH
TRBV7-6	TRBJ2-3	ASSRGQGATDTQY
TRBV27	TRBJ1-2	ASSLMGDTNYGYT
TRBV28	TRBJ1-3	ASSSPPGQGSMGGNTIY
TRBV3-1/TRBV3-2	TRBJ2-4	ASSQRAVGGENIQY
TRBV18	TRBJ2-6	ASSPRAAYLSGANVLT
TRBV4-1	TRBJ1-1	ASSPEGRNTEAF
TRBV24-1	TRBJ2-5	ATIDRQETQY
TRBV30	TRBJ2-4	AWSPSTEFIQY
TRBV18	TRBJ1-5	ASSPSRADQPQH
TRBV6-5	TRBJ1-1	ASSRQGGSTEAF
TRBV5-1	TRBJ1-1	ASSAVVNTEAF
TRBV6-1	TRBJ1-1	ASSDRENTEAF
TRBV5-6	TRBJ2-2	ASSLGLAGNTGELF
TRBV5-1	TRBJ1-3	ASSLEQPSGNTIY
TRBV18	TRBJ1-1	ASSPRRGNTEAF
TRBV29-1	TRBJ2-1	SVAGDRGLYNEQF
TRBV7-2	TRBJ1-1	ASSLAQETEAF
TRBV30	TRBJ1-2	ACQGGYT
TRBV5-5	TRBJ2-3	ASSLSSSVTDTQY